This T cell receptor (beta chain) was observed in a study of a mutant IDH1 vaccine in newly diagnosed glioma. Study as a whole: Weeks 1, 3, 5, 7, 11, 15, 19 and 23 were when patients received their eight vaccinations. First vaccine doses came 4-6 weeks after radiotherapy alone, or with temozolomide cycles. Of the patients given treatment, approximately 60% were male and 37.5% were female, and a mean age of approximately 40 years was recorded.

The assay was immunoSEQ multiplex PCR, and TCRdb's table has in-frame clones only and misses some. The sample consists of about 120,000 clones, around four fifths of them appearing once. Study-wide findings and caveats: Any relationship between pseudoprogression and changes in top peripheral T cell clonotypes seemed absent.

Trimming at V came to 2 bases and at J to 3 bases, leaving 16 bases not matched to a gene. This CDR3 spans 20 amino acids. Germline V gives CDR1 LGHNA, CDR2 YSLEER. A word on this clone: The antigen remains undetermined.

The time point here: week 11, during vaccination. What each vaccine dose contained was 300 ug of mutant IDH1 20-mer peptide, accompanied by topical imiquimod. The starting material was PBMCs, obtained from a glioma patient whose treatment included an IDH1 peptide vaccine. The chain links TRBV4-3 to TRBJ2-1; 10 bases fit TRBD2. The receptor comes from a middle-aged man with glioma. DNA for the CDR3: TGCGCCAGCAGCCAACGGACACCGGAGGGAGCGGGGGGGCTCTACAATGAGCAGTTCTTC. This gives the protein CASSQRTPEGAGGLYNEQFF.